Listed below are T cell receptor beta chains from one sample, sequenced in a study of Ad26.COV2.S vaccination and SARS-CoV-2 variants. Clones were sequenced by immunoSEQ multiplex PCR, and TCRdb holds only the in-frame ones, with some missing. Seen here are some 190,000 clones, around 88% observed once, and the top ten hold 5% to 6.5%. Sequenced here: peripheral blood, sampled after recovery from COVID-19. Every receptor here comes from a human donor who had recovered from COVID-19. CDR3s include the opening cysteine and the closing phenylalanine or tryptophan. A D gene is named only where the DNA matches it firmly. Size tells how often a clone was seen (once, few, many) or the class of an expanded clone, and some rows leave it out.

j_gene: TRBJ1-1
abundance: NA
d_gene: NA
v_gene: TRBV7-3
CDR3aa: CASSFSENTEAFF
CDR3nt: TGTGCCAGCAGCTTCTCAGAGAACACTGAAGCTTTCTTT

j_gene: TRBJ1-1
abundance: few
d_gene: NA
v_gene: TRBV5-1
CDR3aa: CASSTQGENTEAFF
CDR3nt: TGCGCCAGCAGCACCCAGGGTGAGAACACTGAAGCTTTCTTT

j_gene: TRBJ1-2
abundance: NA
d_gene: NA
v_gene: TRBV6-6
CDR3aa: CASSYSGQGDGYTF
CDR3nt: TGTGCCAGCAGTTACTCGGGGCAGGGCGACGGCTACACCTTC

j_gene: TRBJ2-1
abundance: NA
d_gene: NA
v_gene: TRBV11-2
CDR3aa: CASSLDGRLAGPTYNEQFF
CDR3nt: TGTGCCAGCAGCTTAGATGGCCGCCTGGCGGGCCCGACCTACAATGAGCAGTTCTTC

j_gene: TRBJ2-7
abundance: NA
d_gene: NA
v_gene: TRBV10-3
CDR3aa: CAISEGGTQRNEQYF
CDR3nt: TGTGCCATCAGTGAGGGTGGGACCCAACGCAACGAGCAGTACTTC

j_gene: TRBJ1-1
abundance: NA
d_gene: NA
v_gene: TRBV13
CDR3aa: CASSLAGREAFF
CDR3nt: TGTGCCAGCAGCTTAGCGGGCAGGGAAGCTTTCTTT

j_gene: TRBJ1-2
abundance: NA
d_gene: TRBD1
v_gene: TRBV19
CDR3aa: CASTFGGTGPYGYTF
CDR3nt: TGTGCCAGTACCTTTGGGGGGACAGGGCCCTATGGCTACACCTTC

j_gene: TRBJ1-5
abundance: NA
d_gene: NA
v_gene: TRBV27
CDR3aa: CASSLGVSQPQHF
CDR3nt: TGTGCCAGCAGTTTAGGGGTGAGTCAGCCCCAGCATTTT

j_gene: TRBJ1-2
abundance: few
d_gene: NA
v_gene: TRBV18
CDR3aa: CASSPNERVGGYTF
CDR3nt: TGTGCCAGCTCACCCAATGAGCGGGTGGGTGGCTACACCTTC

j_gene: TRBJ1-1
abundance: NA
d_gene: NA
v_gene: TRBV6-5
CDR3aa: CAALGNTEAFF
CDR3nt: TGTGCCGCCTTGGGGAACACTGAAGCTTTCTTT

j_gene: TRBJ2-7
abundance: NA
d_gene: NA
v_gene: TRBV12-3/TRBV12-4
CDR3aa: CASSLGDAEEQYF
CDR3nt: TGTGCCAGCAGTTTAGGCGACGCTGAAGAGCAGTACTTC

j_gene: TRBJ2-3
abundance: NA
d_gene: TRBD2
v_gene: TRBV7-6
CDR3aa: CASSLDEGREDTDTQYF
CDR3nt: TGTGCCAGCAGCTTAGACGAAGGGAGGGAGGACACAGATACGCAGTATTTT

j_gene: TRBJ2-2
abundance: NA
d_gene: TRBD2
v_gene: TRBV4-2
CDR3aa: CASSQDSRGKLFF
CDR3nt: TGTGCCAGCAGCCAAGATTCGCGGGGGAAGCTGTTTTTT

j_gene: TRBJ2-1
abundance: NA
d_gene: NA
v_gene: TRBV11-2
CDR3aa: CASSLPWRAGVLGDEQFF
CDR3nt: TGTGCCAGCAGCCTACCTTGGCGGGCAGGGGTGTTGGGCGATGAGCAGTTCTTC

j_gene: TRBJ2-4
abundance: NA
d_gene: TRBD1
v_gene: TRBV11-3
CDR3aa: CASSPGTGSNIQYF
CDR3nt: TGTGCCAGCAGCCCCGGGACAGGTAGTAACATTCAGTACTTC

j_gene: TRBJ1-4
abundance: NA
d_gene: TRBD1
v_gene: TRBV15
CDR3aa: CATSRGQGNEKLFF
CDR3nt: TGTGCCACCAGCAGGGGACAGGGTAATGAAAAACTGTTTTTT

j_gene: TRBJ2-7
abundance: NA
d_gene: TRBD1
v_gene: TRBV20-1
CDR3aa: CSASWDRVPYEQYF
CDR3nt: TGCAGTGCTAGTTGGGACAGGGTTCCTTACGAGCAGTACTTC

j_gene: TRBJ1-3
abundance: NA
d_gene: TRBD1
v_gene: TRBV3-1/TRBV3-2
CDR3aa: CASSQAGQGVGNTIYF
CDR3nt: TGTGCCAGCAGCCAAGCCGGACAGGGGGTAGGAAACACCATATATTTT

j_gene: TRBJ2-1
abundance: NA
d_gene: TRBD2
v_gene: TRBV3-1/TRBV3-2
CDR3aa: CASSHLAGGYNEQFF
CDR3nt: TGTGCCAGCAGCCATTTAGCGGGAGGTTACAATGAGCAGTTCTTC

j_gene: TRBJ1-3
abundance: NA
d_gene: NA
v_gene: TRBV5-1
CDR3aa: CASSDGITGNTIYF
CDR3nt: TGCGCCAGCAGTGACGGTATAACTGGAAACACCATATATTTT

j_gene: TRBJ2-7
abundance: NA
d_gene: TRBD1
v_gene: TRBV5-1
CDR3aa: CASSTEGASPYEQYF
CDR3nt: TGCGCCAGCAGCACCGAGGGGGCCTCCCCCTACGAGCAGTACTTC

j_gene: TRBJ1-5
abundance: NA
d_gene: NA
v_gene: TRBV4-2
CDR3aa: CASSQEGAFNQPQHF
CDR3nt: TGTGCCAGCAGCCAAGAGGGGGCGTTCAATCAGCCCCAGCATTTT

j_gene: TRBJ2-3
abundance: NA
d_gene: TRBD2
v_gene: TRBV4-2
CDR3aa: CASSQGRGAGGTDTQYF
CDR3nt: TGTGCCAGCAGCCAAGGTCGAGGGGCGGGGGGCACAGATACGCAGTATTTT

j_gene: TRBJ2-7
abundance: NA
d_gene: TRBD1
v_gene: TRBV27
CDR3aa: CASSLSGTGDEQYF
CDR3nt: TGTGCCAGCAGTTTATCAGGGACAGGGGACGAGCAGTACTTC

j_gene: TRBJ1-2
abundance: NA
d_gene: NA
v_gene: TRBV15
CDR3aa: CATSLGTTYGYTF
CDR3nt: TGTGCCACCAGCCTAGGGACAACGTATGGCTACACCTTC

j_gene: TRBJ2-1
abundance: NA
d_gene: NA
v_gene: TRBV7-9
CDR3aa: CASSLGSWAGYYNEQFF
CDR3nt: TGTGCCAGCAGCTTAGGTAGTTGGGCGGGGTACTACAATGAGCAGTTCTTC